A selection of T cell receptor beta chains follows, all from one sample in a study of T cell changes during pregnancy in multiple sclerosis. Sequencing was performed with immunoSEQ multiplex PCR; in TCRdb, only in-frame clones are kept and a portion is missing. The profile shows 75,000 to 90,000 clones, around 94% of them singletons. Sequenced here: CD4+ T cells from peripheral blood mononuclear cells, sampled before pregnancy. All receptors come from a female donor with multiple sclerosis, enrolled in a pregnancy study. The CDR3 runs from the conserved cysteine through the conserved F or W. A D gene is named only where the DNA matches it firmly. Clone size is shown for a subset of rows, as once, few, many or a class of expanded clone.

cdr3_length	j_call	d_call	clone_size	v_call	cdr3_aa	cdr3_nt
17	TRBJ2-5	TRBD2	.	TRBV4-2	CASSRHGQRGVQETQYF	TGTGCCAGCAGCCGCCATGGCCAGCGGGGGGTCCAAGAGACCCAGTACTTC
13	TRBJ2-1	.	once	TRBV2	CASSEAGGGEQFF	TGTGCCAGCAGTGAAGCGGGAGGGGGTGAGCAGTTCTTC
13	TRBJ2-1	TRBD2	.	TRBV2	CARERDSYNEQFF	TGTGCCAGAGAGCGGGACTCCTACAATGAGCAGTTCTTC
13	TRBJ2-3	.	.	TRBV28	CASSLGPGDTQYF	TGTGCCAGCAGCCTGGGCCCCGGAGATACGCAGTATTTT
15	TRBJ1-1	TRBD1	.	TRBV18	CASSPGTGMNTEAFF	TGTGCCAGCTCACCAGGGACAGGCATGAACACTGAAGCTTTCTTT
13	TRBJ1-1	.	.	TRBV9	CASSQGMNTEAFF	TGTGCCAGCAGCCAGGGGATGAACACTGAAGCTTTCTTT
12	TRBJ1-2	TRBD1	.	TRBV30	CAWTGGNYGYTF	TGTGCCTGGACAGGGGGTAACTATGGCTACACCTTC
13	TRBJ1-1	.	.	TRBV6-1	CASSEATRGRTFF	TGTGCCAGCAGTGAAGCGACCCGGGGGAGGACTTTCTTT
16	TRBJ1-1	TRBD1	.	TRBV18	CASSPPVGQGATEAFF	TGTGCCAGCTCACCACCGGTGGGCCAGGGGGCAACTGAAGCTTTCTTT
12	TRBJ1-3	.	.	TRBV6-5	CASWGAGNTIYF	TGTGCCAGCTGGGGAGCTGGAAACACCATATATTTT
20	TRBJ2-1	.	.	TRBV9	CASSVAGVTDAATSYNEQFF	TGTGCCAGCAGCGTAGCTGGAGTGACAGACGCGGCTACCTCCTACAATGAGCAGTTCTTC
15	TRBJ2-7	.	.	TRBV9	CASSVEWGPAYEQYF	TGTGCCAGCAGCGTAGAATGGGGGCCAGCCTACGAGCAGTACTTC
12	TRBJ1-3	.	.	TRBV19	CASKGSGNTIYF	TGTGCCAGTAAGGGGTCTGGAAACACCATATATTTT
15	TRBJ2-3	.	.	TRBV5-1	CASSFSATNTDTQYF	TGCGCCAGCAGCTTCAGCGCAACGAACACAGATACGCAGTATTTT
14	TRBJ2-7	.	.	TRBV5-1	CASSLSGRSYEQYF	TGCGCCAGCAGCCTCAGCGGACGCTCCTACGAGCAGTACTTC
16	TRBJ2-2	.	.	TRBV6-5	CASSYSGAEAPGELFF	TGTGCCAGCAGTTACTCTGGGGCCGAGGCTCCCGGGGAGCTGTTTTTT
12	TRBJ1-2	.	.	TRBV2	CASSPGAHGYTF	TGTGCCAGCTCACCAGGGGCTCACGGCTACACCTTC
15	TRBJ2-7	.	.	TRBV6-5	CASSYSSGSSYEQYF	TGTGCCAGCAGTTACTCGAGTGGGAGCTCCTACGAGCAGTACTTC
15	TRBJ2-3	TRBD2	.	TRBV19	CASSIKTSGSPTQYF	TGTGCCAGTAGTATAAAAACTAGCGGGAGTCCCACGCAGTATTTT
15	TRBJ1-1	TRBD1	.	TRBV7-9	CASSGYRGLNTEAFF	TGTGCCAGCAGCGGTTACAGGGGACTGAACACTGAAGCTTTCTTT
15	TRBJ2-1	.	.	TRBV5-4	CASSFYGRALNEQFF	TGTGCCAGCAGCTTTTACGGGAGAGCACTCAATGAGCAGTTCTTC
12	TRBJ2-7	.	.	TRBV11-2	CASSLVEPKQYF	TGTGCCAGCAGCTTAGTCGAGCCCAAGCAGTACTTC
14	TRBJ2-3	TRBD2	.	TRBV5-5	CASSPQRGSDTQYF	TGTGCCAGCAGCCCTCAGCGGGGTTCAGATACGCAGTATTTT
15	TRBJ2-1	TRBD2	.	TRBV6-6	CASSYATSGSGEQFF	TGTGCCAGCAGTTACGCAACTAGCGGGAGCGGTGAGCAGTTCTTC
13	TRBJ1-1	.	.	TRBV7-2	CASSLKQGTEAFF	TGTGCCAGCAGCTTAAAACAGGGCACTGAAGCTTTCTTT
13	TRBJ2-2	.	.	TRBV10-1	CASSIGDTGELFF	TGCGCCAGCAGTATCGGAGACACCGGGGAGCTGTTTTTT
15	TRBJ2-1	TRBD1	.	TRBV27	CASSSRQGLGNEQFF	TGTGCCAGCAGTTCCCGACAGGGCCTGGGGAATGAGCAGTTCTTC
18	TRBJ2-1	TRBD2	.	TRBV10-3	CAISESRGVRRSYNEQFF	TGTGCCATCAGTGAGTCTCGGGGGGTTCGTCGCTCCTACAATGAGCAGTTCTTC
12	TRBJ1-2	.	.	TRBV2	CASRGTIYGYTF	TGTGCCAGCAGGGGGACAATCTATGGCTACACCTTC
13	TRBJ2-5	TRBD2	.	TRBV9	CASSLGGIETQYF	TGTGCCAGCAGCTTGGGGGGGATCGAGACCCAGTACTTC
15	TRBJ2-1	TRBD2	.	TRBV6-4	CASRASGSLGNEQFF	TGTGCCAGCAGGGCTAGCGGGAGTTTGGGGAATGAGCAGTTCTTC
14	TRBJ1-2	.	.	TRBV9	CASSVGAGIYGYTF	TGTGCCAGCAGCGTAGGAGCAGGGATCTATGGCTACACCTTC
15	TRBJ1-2	TRBD1	.	TRBV4-2	CASSQGGQGIGGYTF	TGTGCCAGCAGCCAAGGTGGACAGGGAATCGGGGGCTACACCTTC
16	TRBJ2-3	.	.	TRBV7-8	CASSLGTGSSTDTQYF	TGTGCCAGCAGCTTAGGCACGGGGTCTAGCACAGATACGCAGTATTTT
18	TRBJ1-5	TRBD1	few	TRBV19	CASSIKTQGAYGNQPQHF	TGTGCCAGTAGTATTAAGACACAGGGGGCTTACGGCAATCAGCCCCAGCATTTT
15	TRBJ1-4	.	.	TRBV2	CASSESQGKSEKLFF	TGTGCCAGCAGTGAGTCCCAGGGGAAGTCTGAAAAACTGTTTTTT
14	TRBJ1-1	.	.	TRBV7-8	CASSLELSNTEAFF	TGTGCCAGCAGCTTAGAACTATCGAACACTGAAGCTTTCTTT
18	TRBJ2-3	TRBD1	few	TRBV5-1	CASSLVWSGTGSSDTQYF	TGCGCCAGCAGCTTGGTGTGGTCCGGGACAGGATCGTCAGATACGCAGTATTTT
15	TRBJ1-6	TRBD1	.	TRBV7-3	CASSLSGTGNGPLHF	TGTGCCAGCAGCTTAAGCGGGACAGGGAACGGACCCCTCCACTTT
18	TRBJ2-3	TRBD1	.	TRBV27	CASSLWQGQGASTDTQYF	TGTGCCAGCAGTTTATGGCAAGGACAGGGGGCTAGCACAGATACGCAGTATTTT
19	TRBJ2-1	.	.	TRBV15	CATSRASPTGTDSYNEQFF	TGTGCCACCAGCAGAGCCTCCCCCACCGGGACTGATTCCTACAATGAGCAGTTCTTC
15	TRBJ2-2	.	.	TRBV9	CASSVEQGRTGELFF	TGTGCCAGCAGCGTAGAACAGGGTCGAACCGGGGAGCTGTTTTTT
14	TRBJ1-3	TRBD1	.	TRBV6-5	CASSDRGGGNTIYF	TGTGCCAGCAGTGACAGGGGTGGAGGAAACACCATATATTTT
14	TRBJ1-1	.	.	TRBV19	CASSLFTGRAEAFF	TGTGCCAGTAGTCTATTCACAGGGAGGGCTGAAGCTTTCTTT
16	TRBJ2-6	.	.	TRBV10-1	CASSEGGGSGANVLTF	TGCGCCAGCAGTGAAGGCGGAGGCTCTGGGGCCAACGTCCTGACTTTC
16	TRBJ2-1	.	few	TRBV4-2	CASSKRTKEGLNEQFF	TGTGCCAGCAGTAAAAGGACTAAGGAGGGTCTCAATGAGCAGTTCTTC
15	TRBJ1-4	TRBD1	.	TRBV2	CASNPTQGANEKLFF	TGTGCCAGCAACCCAACACAGGGGGCGAATGAAAAACTGTTTTTT
12	TRBJ1-2	.	.	TRBV6-1	CASSRGPYGYTF	TGTGCCAGCAGCAGGGGCCCCTATGGCTACACCTTC
16	TRBJ1-5	.	.	TRBV2	CASRDGRQYSNQPQHF	TGTGCCAGCAGGGATGGAAGACAGTATAGCAATCAGCCCCAGCATTTT
15	TRBJ2-1	.	once	TRBV7-3	CASSLVGSNYNEQFF	TGTGCCAGCAGCTTAGTCGGGTCGAATTACAATGAGCAGTTCTTC
13	TRBJ2-3	.	.	TRBV30	CAWNGQGGDTQYF	TGTGCCTGGAACGGGCAGGGTGGAGATACGCAGTATTTT